The 21 T cell receptor beta chains in this list originate from one sample, sequenced in a study of Ad26.COV2.S vaccination and SARS-CoV-2 variants. Only in-frame clones appear in the TCRdb table, and some are missing; sequencing was by immunoSEQ multiplex PCR. This sample yields approximately 480,000 clones, of which around 85% are seen a single time; roughly 13% belongs to the top ten. Indicated treatment: approximately 18 received Ad26.COV2.S at low or high dose, single or two shots; 5 received placebo; per-sample allocation not given. After the first vaccine or placebo injection, samples were drawn on day 63. The material was peripheral blood, obtained in a trial of Ad26.COV2.S vaccine versus placebo. The receptors derive from a person aged 18 to 59 who received the Ad26.COV2.S COVID-19 vaccine or a placebo.

The chain recombines TRBV7-2 with TRBJ1-2; D not resolved. V dropped 6 bases and J dropped 5 bases, with 10 bases sitting between them. The CDR3 has 12 amino acids. Germline assignment: CDR1 SGHTA and CDR2 FQGNSA. CDR3 loop: CASSLTGYGYTF. Here the CDR3 DNA reads TGTGCCAGCAGTCTCACCGGGTATGGCTACACCTTC.

The genes are TRBV29-1 and TRBJ1-2; no firm D call. The CDR3 runs 13 residues. From germline, CDR1 is SQVTM and CDR2 ANQGSEA. Trimming removed 0 bases at V and 0 bases at J, with 5 bases between. The CDR3, as DNA: TGCAGCGTTGAAGATCCCCCTAACTATGGCTACACCTTC. Translation: CSVEDPPNYGYTF.

In its sample, this clone was seen a few times. V gene TRBV7-2 combines with J gene TRBJ2-7, with TRBD1 as a possible D gene (7 bases). The CDR3 totals 13 residues. Germline V CDR1 and CDR2: SGHTA, FQGNSA. Trimming pared 6 bases from V and 6 bases from J, leaving 15 bases between. The CDR3 reads CASRPPQGGEQYF. In DNA form, the CDR3 reads TGTGCCAGCAGACCGCCCCAGGGGGGCGAGCAGTACTTC.

This chain connects TRBV27 to TRBJ2-7; D may be TRBD2 (6 bases). The V end lost 3 bases, the J end lost 6 bases, and 12 bases lay between the germline ends. The germline CDR1 and CDR2 sequences are MNHEY and SMNVEV (reference sequence). The CDR3 runs 13 residues. The CDR3 DNA is TGTGCCAGCAGTTTCGCGGGGCCCCGCGAGCAGTACTTC. It specifies CASSFAGPREQYF.

This chain joins TRBV6-6 and TRBJ2-3; no clear D. CDR1 MNHNY and CDR2 SVGAGI come from the germline V gene (reference sequence). This CDR3 spans 11 amino acids. The V gene lost 4 bases and the J gene lost 4 bases, with 3 bases spanning the gap. The CDR3 DNA reads as TGTGCCAGCAGTTCGGCAGATACGCAGTATTTT. This encodes CASSSADTQYF.

This rearrangement joins TRBV25-1 to TRBJ2-1, with TRBD2 matching over 14 bases. CDR3 length: 14 residues. Trimming cost V 11 bases and J 9 bases; bases outside gene matches: 9. CDR1 and CDR2 from the germline V gene are MGHDK and SYGVNS. CDR3: CACGGLAGVGEQFF. The DNA of the CDR3 is TGTGCCTGTGGGGGACTAGCGGGAGTAGGTGAGCAGTTCTTC.

The chain uses TRBV30 and TRBJ2-7; 7 bases map to TRBD2. V trimming: 3 bases; J trimming: 6 bases; junction bases outside the gene matches: 2. Germline V gene lookup returns CDR1 GTSNPN and CDR2 SVGIG (reference sequence). The CDR3 extends over 11 amino acids. CDR3 sequence reads: CAWRVAGEQYF. DNA for the CDR3: TGTGCCTGGAGGGTAGCGGGCGAGCAGTACTTC. Based on the CDR3 plus reference TRBV30 and TRBJ2-7, the full variable domain is SQTIHQWPATLVQPVGSPLSLECTVEGTSNPNLYWYRQAAGRGLQLLFYSVGIGQISSEVPQNLSASRPQDRQFILSSKKLLLSDSGFYLCAWRVAGEQYFGPGTRLTVT.

This clone was recorded only once. This chain connects TRBV5-4 to TRBJ1-2, with no clear D. Per the germline V gene, CDR1 is SGHNT and CDR2 is YYREEE (reference sequence). V shed 4 bases and J shed 3 bases, with 10 bases lying between them. The CDR3 has 13 residues. CDR3 sequence reads: CASSPEGDYGYTF. As DNA, the CDR3 is TGTGCCAGCAGCCCAGAAGGCGACTATGGCTACACCTTC.

This clone has at least ten counts. This chain connects TRBV9 to TRBJ2-2; TRBD1 is a possible D gene (6 bases). The germline V and J ends were trimmed by 0 bases and 2 bases, with 17 bases remaining between them. Germline lookup yields CDR1 SGDLS and CDR2 YYNGEE. The CDR3 length is 18 residues. In DNA form, the CDR3 reads TGTGCCAGCAGCGTAGCTGGAATGGGACACCTAAACACCGGGGAGCTGTTTTTT. As protein: CASSVAGMGHLNTGELFF.

The chain has TRBV19 and TRBJ1-5; TRBD1 agrees at 8 bases. V shed 5 bases and J 4 bases; nucleotides not matched to a gene: 13. There are 17 residues in the CDR3. Per germline, CDR1 LNHDA and CDR2 SQIVND (reference sequence). CDR3 sequence: CASSRTTGQGGNQPQHF. The CDR3 nucleotides read TGTGCCAGTAGTCGTACCACCGGACAGGGTGGAAATCAGCCCCAGCATTTT.

V is TRBV27 and J is TRBJ2-3; a weak D match, TRBD2 (5 bases). The length of the CDR3 is 13 residues. Germline CDR1 reads MNHEY; CDR2 reads SMNVEV (reference sequence). Trimming stripped 6 bases from V and 14 bases from J, with 21 bases between. The CDR3 sequence is CASSNEPYTRGYF. CDR3 DNA sequence: TGTGCCAGCAGCAACGAACCCTATACCCGGGGGTATTTT.

The chain couples TRBV9 to TRBJ1-1; a weak D match, TRBD1 (5 bases). Deletions cut 0 bases from V and 0 bases from J, with 15 bases between. Germline V gene lookup returns CDR1 SGDLS and CDR2 YYNGEE. The CDR3 loop spans 17 amino acids. The CDR3 region has the DNA TGTGCCAGCAGCGTAGGTCCCGGGGGGTTTATGAACACTGAAGCTTTCTTT. As protein: CASSVGPGGFMNTEAFF.

This clone was counted once. The V call is TRBV11-2, the J call TRBJ1-1, with D unclear. Germline-derived CDR1 and CDR2 are SGHAT and FQNNGV. Trimming cost V 2 bases and J 3 bases, with 10 bases left between them. CDR3 length: 14 residues. In DNA, the CDR3 is TGTGCCAGCAGCTTACGGGGAAAGGACACTGAAGCTTTCTTT. It translates to CASSLRGKDTEAFF.

The chain links TRBV15 to TRBJ2-1; possibly TRBD1 or TRBD2 for D (5 bases each). The length of the CDR3 is 14 residues. The ends were cut back, 0 bases at V and 10 bases at J, with 13 bases in the middle. CDR1 and CDR2 (germline): LNHNV, YYDKDF (reference sequence). CDR3 region: CATSRDGGRGEQFF. DNA of the CDR3: TGTGCCACCAGCAGAGATGGGGGTCGTGGAGAGCAGTTCTTC. Together with reference TRBV15 and TRBJ2-1, the CDR3 gives the full variable domain: DAMVIQNPRYQVTQFGKPVTLSCSQTLNHNVMYWYQQKSSQAPKLLFHYYDKDFNNEADTPDNFQSRRPNTSFCFLDIRSPGLGDTAMYLCATSRDGGRGEQFFGPGTRLTVL.

V usage is TRBV6-6 and J usage is TRBJ1-5; TRBD1 aligns across 7 bases. Germline CDR1 MNHNY, CDR2 SVGAGI (reference sequence). This CDR3 spans 14 amino acids. Germline trimming cut 4 bases from V and 1 base from J; bases unmatched to any gene: 1. CDR3 protein: CASSSQGSNQPQHF. In DNA, the CDR3 is TGTGCCAGCAGTTCACAGGGGAGCAATCAGCCCCAGCATTTT.

The V and J genes are TRBV7-3 and TRBJ2-7; TRBD1 might be the D (5 bases). The germline V gene encodes CDR1 SGHTA and CDR2 FQGTGA. This CDR3 is 15 amino acids long. Trimming stripped 1 base from V and 5 bases from J, with 15 bases between. The CDR3 sequence: CASSLSPGPPNEQYF. In DNA form, the CDR3 reads TGTGCCAGCAGCTTAAGTCCAGGGCCCCCCAACGAGCAGTACTTC. Filled out from reference TRBV7-3 and TRBJ2-7, the complete variable domain reads GAGVSQTPSNKVTEKGKYVELRCDPISGHTALYWYRQSLGQGPEFLIYFQGTGAADDSGLPNDRFFAVRPEGSVSTLKIQRTERGDSAVYLCASSLSPGPPNEQYFGPGTRLTVT.

The sample holds a few counts of this clone. CDR3 amino acids: CASSPTSGSGTGELFF. CDR3 in DNA: TGTGCCAGCTCACCCACTAGCGGGAGCGGGACCGGGGAGCTGTTTTTT. The chain couples TRBV18 to TRBJ2-2; 11 bases agree with TRBD2. Germline V lookup: CDR1 KGHSH, CDR2 LQKENI. The V segment lost 3 bases and the J segment 5 bases; nucleotides outside the gene matches: 5. The CDR3 consists of 16 residues.

This chain links TRBV5-1 with TRBJ2-1, with TRBD2 identical over 14 bases. Trimming removed 7 bases from V and 4 bases from J; junction bases left unmatched: 10. The CDR3 spans 17 residues. Germline V gives CDR1 SGHRS, CDR2 YFSETQ. The CDR3 sequence is CASGYGTSGRKYNEQFF. As DNA, the CDR3 is TGCGCCAGCGGATACGGGACTAGCGGGAGAAAGTACAATGAGCAGTTCTTC.

The V and J genes are TRBV7-2 and TRBJ2-2; TRBD1 might be the D (8 bases). The CDR3 sequence is 15 residues long. Trimming left V 5 bases short and J 4 bases short, with 14 bases between. CDR1 SGHTA and CDR2 FQGNSA come from the germline V gene. CDR3 in DNA: TGTGCCAGCAGCCCGACAGGGGAGGGCACCGGGGAGCTGTTTTTT. Its translation is CASSPTGEGTGELFF.

V and J are TRBV6-5 and TRBJ2-1; D remains unclear. Trimming shortened V by 2 bases and J by 0 bases, and 8 bases separated the two germline ends. CDR1 and CDR2 (germline): MNHEY, SVGAGI. CDR3 length: 15 amino acids. The CDR3 coding sequence is TGTGCCAGCAGTTACGTCCCGCGCTCCTACAATGAGCAGTTCTTC. Translated: CASSYVPRSYNEQFF.

This clone was seen once. V usage is TRBV6-5 and J usage is TRBJ2-7, with unresolved D. Germline V gives CDR1 MNHEY, CDR2 SVGAGI. The V end was cut by 2 bases, the J end by 2 bases, with 13 bases between. The CDR3 runs 15 residues. The CDR3 protein is CASSYPRNMTYEQYF. Written as DNA, the CDR3 is TGTGCCAGCAGTTACCCACGGAACATGACCTACGAGCAGTACTTC.